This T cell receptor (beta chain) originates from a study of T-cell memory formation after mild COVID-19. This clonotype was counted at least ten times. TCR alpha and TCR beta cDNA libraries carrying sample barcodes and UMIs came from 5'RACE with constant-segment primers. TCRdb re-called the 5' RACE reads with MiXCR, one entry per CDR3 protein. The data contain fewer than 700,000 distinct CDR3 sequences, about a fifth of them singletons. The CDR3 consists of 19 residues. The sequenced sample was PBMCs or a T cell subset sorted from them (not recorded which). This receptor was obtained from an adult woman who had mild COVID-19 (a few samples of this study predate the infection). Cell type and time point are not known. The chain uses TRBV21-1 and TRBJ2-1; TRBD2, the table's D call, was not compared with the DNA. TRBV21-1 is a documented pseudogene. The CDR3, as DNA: TGTGCCAGCAGCAGAACCCCAGGACTAGCGGGGGGTGTACCTAATGAGCAGTTCTTC. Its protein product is CASSRTPGLAGGVPNEQFF.